A selection of T cell receptor beta chains follows, all from one sample in a study of T cell repertoires in cytomegalovirus infection. Each CDR3 protein gets one entry after TCRdb re-called the reads with MiXCR. The sample yields 300,000 to 400,000 distinct CDR3 sequences, almost 30% seen once. No antigen is known for these receptors. Sample: cultured PBMCs, taken from culture after CMV antigen stimulation. The receptors shown here come from a human donor in good health (CMV status not recorded). Some clones in this sample may be carry-over from other donors' samples. CDR3s include the opening cysteine and the closing phenylalanine or tryptophan. The D gene is left open where the match is weak. Only part of the rows carry a size: once, few, many, or a class if the clone is expanded.

j_gene | d_gene | v_gene | abundance | CDR3aa | CDR3nt
TRBJ2-1 | TRBD2 | TRBV6-2/TRBV6-3 | few | CASSLSPGLAGALEQFF | TGTGCCAGCAGTCTCAGTCCGGGACTAGCGGGAGCACTTGAGCAGTTCTTC
TRBJ2-7 | NA | TRBV7-2 | many | CASSSFYEQYF | TGTGCCAGCAGCTCCTTCTACGAGCAGTACTTC
TRBJ2-3 | TRBD2 | TRBV11-2 | NA | CASRHTSGSSTDTQYF | TGTGCCAGCAGACATACTAGCGGATCTAGCACAGATACGCAGTATTTT
TRBJ2-7 | TRBD1 | TRBV27 | few | CASSWADRGSEQYF | TGTGCCAGCAGCTGGGCGGACAGGGGTTCCGAGCAGTACTTC
TRBJ1-1 | NA | TRBV12-3/TRBV12-4 | many | CASRRGGPTEAFF | TGTGCCAGCAGGCGAGGTGGACCCACTGAAGCTTTCTTT
TRBJ2-4 | TRBD1 | TRBV27 | NA | CASSRLTRQGKNIQYF | TGTGCCAGCAGCCGCCTTACCCGACAGGGGAAAAACATTCAGTACTTC
TRBJ1-1 | NA | TRBV7-8 | many | CASSQSPTQASREAFF | TGTGCCAGCAGCCAGAGCCCGACACAGGCTTCGCGTGAAGCTTTCTTT
TRBJ2-3 | NA | TRBV7-9 | NA | CASSLEGFRRDGTDTQYF | TGTGCCAGCAGCTTAGAGGGTTTTCGGAGGGACGGGACAGATACGCAGTATTTT
TRBJ1-2 | NA | TRBV7-9 | NA | CASSFQTGLGYTF | TGTGCCAGCAGCTTCCAAACAGGACTTGGCTACACCTTC
TRBJ1-1 | NA | TRBV28 | NA | CASSQLGRGSEAFF | TGTGCCAGCAGCCAACTCGGGCGCGGATCTGAAGCTTTCTTT
TRBJ2-1 | TRBD2 | TRBV7-6 | NA | CASSPRTSGVYNEQFF | TGTGCCAGCAGCCCGAGGACTAGCGGGGTTTACAATGAGCAGTTCTTC
TRBJ2-7 | TRBD1 | TRBV7-3 | few | CASSLSPTGQGSYEQYF | TGTGCCAGCAGCTTATCTCCCACCGGACAGGGGTCCTACGAGCAGTACTTC
TRBJ2-7 | NA | TRBV27 | NA | CASSLDGGPYEQYF | TGTGCCAGCAGTTTGGACGGGGGCCCCTACGAGCAGTACTTC
TRBJ2-1 | NA | TRBV4-1 | NA | CASSQVRASHNEQFF | TGCGCCAGCAGCCAAGTAAGGGCTTCACACAATGAGCAGTTCTTC
TRBJ1-6 | TRBD1 | TRBV6-5 | NA | CASSPNHRDRGRSSYNSPLHF | TGTGCCAGCTCCCCCAACCACCGGGACAGGGGGCGGTCCTCCTATAATTCACCCCTCCACTTT
TRBJ1-1 | NA | TRBV5-4 | many | CASSPPTSMNTEAFF | TGTGCCAGCAGCCCGCCGACATCCATGAACACTGAAGCTTTCTTT
TRBJ2-1 | TRBD2 | TRBV9 | NA | CASSVAPTGTSGNEQFF | TGTGCCAGCAGCGTAGCCCCAACCGGGACTAGCGGCAATGAGCAGTTCTTC
TRBJ2-1 | NA | TRBV4-2 | many | CASSQSVGAHNEQFF | TGTGCCAGCAGCCAAAGTGTGGGGGCACACAATGAGCAGTTCTTC